What follows describes a single T cell receptor beta chain. This clone was observed once. Its antigen remains undetermined. Base-call qualities are not available, and no considerably larger clone is one nucleotide away. This entry comes from a study of shared clonotypes between healthy human individuals (dated by TCRdb to the early 2020s). Looking at the study overall: A couple of women and a few men aged 18 to 49 years were included in the cohort. For each donor, CD4 naive and CD4 memory were each run on three plates, CD8 naive on two plates, and CD8 memory on one plate. Blood TCR repertoires of several healthy adults were deeply sequenced to estimate repertoire size and the extent of clonotype sharing between individuals. To increase sequencing depth and limit assay-specific biases, different laboratories used diverse techniques to prepare libraries and sequence TCR repertoires. Between about 0.8 and 9 billion PBMCs per donor were obtained by leukapheresis.

Using the deep immunoSEQ assay, TCR CDR3 regions were amplified from genomic DNA by multiplex PCR. Extracted genomic DNA from each cell subset was distributed evenly across all wells of several immunoSEQ 96-well plates, and each plate was treated as a replicate. For sorted subsets, each replicate PCR was loaded with roughly 190 ng genomic DNA, equivalent to 30,000 or so T cell genomes. Purified libraries were measured with a Qubit 3.0 fluorometer, size-checked on a Bioanalyzer 2100, and measured again with the KAPA Library Quantification kit. A separate single-read 150-cycle Illumina NextSeq 550 flow cell was used to sequence each immunoSEQ 96-well plate. The paper's processing steps were these. Because only junctional sequences without quality scores were contained in the immunoSEQ output, filtering matching that applied to full-length reads could not be performed. Sequences were annotated with PyIR, a Python wrapper for IgBLAST v1.9, using IMGT germline references to assign V/J genes and CDR3. Reads were filtered out if the reads had weak V/J assignments (E-value above 1e-6), no CDR3, stop codons, out-of-frame junctions, or ambiguous translated residues. V3J clonotypes were defined as sequences sharing the same inferred V gene, J gene, and CDR3 amino acid sequence. Percentage overlap between repertoires was calculated by dividing the number of shared unique clonotypes by the size of the smaller repertoire. Repertoire richness was assessed with RTK rarefaction, the Chao1 estimator, and Recon v2.1 estimates of unobserved clonotypes. Generation probabilities were computed with OLGA for all TCRbeta clonotypes obtained by the gDNA method from four donors. This is the immuneACCESS table as TCRdb keeps it, with only in-frame sequences that have V and J called. A part of the clones is gone; compared with another copy, unresolved V genes explain less than half, and the rest is unexplained. V, J and clone size derive from that table, while D and trimming were established from the DNA sequence. The sample contains over 700,000 clones, about two thirds of them found a single time. The ten largest clones capture under 2% of the sample.

Overall study results and their limits: Because the study included only a small number of donors, the genetic and exposure-history diversity represented was limited. Based on pairwise subsampling, the degree of clonotype sharing among donors was expected to be affected by sequencing depth. Naive subsets generally had larger estimated clonotype richness than memory subsets. Even with the large sequencing depth, rarefaction of the sorted-subset datasets indicated that sequencing was incomplete. Approximately 5% of naive CD4, 3.5% of naive CD8, roughly 2.4% of memory CD4, and roughly 0.4% of memory CD8 clonotypes were shared across a few donors. Sampling was restricted to blood, and TCR repertoires in tissue are likely to differ from TCR repertoires in blood. Compared with non-shared clonotypes, the clonotypes found in all four sorted-subset donors had higher generation probabilities.

The donors were healthy, HIV-negative adults who had no recently reported acute infections or vaccinations. Every donor was a Caucasian adult residing in Nashville, Tennessee, USA. Magnetic negative selection was used to enrich CD4+ T cells, after which naive cells were positively selected on CD45RA and the negative fraction became the memory subset. After blood collection by leukapheresis, PBMCs were isolated using Ficoll-Histopaque density gradient centrifugation and then cryopreserved in the vapor phase of liquid nitrogen. Analytical flow cytometry was used to check the purity and quantity of every magnetically sorted T cell population. Each sorted fraction had its genomic DNA isolated and then quantified by UV absorbance on a Nanodrop 2000c. The receptor was derived from a woman in her twenties or thirties in good health. Sequencing was performed on memory CD4+ T cells sorted from blood. The sample's cell subset or site label is to be understood as: CD45RA-negative fraction.

The bases are TGTGCCAGTAGTATAGGGAGACTGGACGCAGAGACCCAGTACTTC. The translation is CASSIGRLDAETQYF. The chain is made from TRBV19 and TRBJ2-5, with the D gene call left open. The germline V gene (reference sequence) sets CDR1 to LNHDA and CDR2 to SQIVND. The CDR3 starts with the cysteine, ends with the phenylalanine, and has 15 residues. CDR3 DNA is the only sequence kept; it has 45 bases, read in frame from the first base. Trimming costs V 1 base and J 4 bases, and their ends lie 13 bases apart.